The 13 T cell receptor beta chains given below trace back to one sample, sequenced in a study of T cells in Graves' hyperthyroidism and ophthalmopathy. The source material, RNA transcripts, was used to amplify TCR beta CDR3 regions. Initially, a first-round RT-PCR of the TCR CDR3 employed the HTBI primer set. A single record per CDR3 protein comes from TCRdb applying MiXCR to the multiplex PCR reads. There are 530,000 or so distinct CDR3 sequences in the sample; less than 25% occur only once, and about 11% lies in the top ten. Sequences were obtained from blood. Every receptor here comes from a woman aged 25 to 39 with Graves' ophthalmopathy.

This clonotype occurred many times. The J gene is TRBJ1-2, the V gene TRBV20-1, with no clear D. CDR1 and CDR2 from the germline V gene are DFQATT and SNEGSKA (reference sequence). Trimming removed 0 bases from V and 4 bases from J, with 12 bases in between. The CDR3 has 14 residues. CDR3 bases: TGCAGTGCTAGAGATGAGAACAGAGTCTATGGCTACACCTTC. Translating gives CSARDENRVYGYTF.

This clonotype was recorded many times. The chain's CDR3 is CASTGQGANEQYF. The CDR3, as DNA: TGTGCCAGCACCGGACAGGGGGCCAACGAGCAGTACTTC. The chain links TRBV6-5 to TRBJ2-7; TRBD1 agrees at 11 bases. CDR3 size: 13 residues. The V and J ends lost 7 bases and 5 bases, in that order; junction bases with no gene match: 4. Per the germline V gene, CDR1 is MNHEY and CDR2 is SVGAGI.

Remarks on this clonotype: Germline is not matched at one junction end, which may reflect a read error. V gene TRBV10-3 combines with J gene TRBJ1-2; TRBD1 matches 7 bases. Germline CDR1 is ENHRY and CDR2 is SYGVKD. The CDR3 contains 14 residues. CDR3 bases: TGTGCCATCAGTGAGTCTCGACAGGGTCCTGGCTACACTTTC. Translating gives CAISESRQGPGYTF.

The chain joins TRBV6-1 to TRBJ2-7; 10 nucleotides align to TRBD1. Germline V gene sequence: CDR1 MNHNS, CDR2 SASEGT. The J segment lost 4 bases and the V segment lost 3 bases, leaving 3 bases of the junction unmatched. There are 14 residues in the CDR3. CDR3: CASSDDRGPYEQYF. DNA of the CDR3: TGTGCCAGCAGTGATGACAGGGGGCCGTACGAGCAGTACTTC.

The chain couples TRBV20-1 to TRBJ1-1, with D unresolved. CDR1 and CDR2 from the germline V gene are DFQATT and SNEGSKA (reference sequence). The CDR3 is 13 amino acids. V shed 6 bases and J shed 6 bases, with 17 bases lying between them. CDR3 region: CSAIPDVGAEAFF. In DNA form, the CDR3 reads TGCAGTGCAATTCCCGACGTGGGCGCTGAAGCTTTCTTT.

In this sample, this clonotype turned up a few times. The J gene is TRBJ1-2, the V gene TRBV20-1; D is perhaps TRBD1 (5 bases). Germline V gene lookup returns CDR1 DFQATT and CDR2 SNEGSKA (reference sequence). The CDR3 loop spans 14 amino acids. The germline V and J ends were trimmed by 3 bases and 2 bases, with 13 bases remaining between them. CDR3 region: CSASQEGRNYGYTF. The DNA of the CDR3 is TGCAGTGCTAGCCAAGAGGGGAGGAACTATGGCTACACCTTC.

This clonotype was detected only a few times. The J gene is TRBJ1-1, the V gene TRBV2; 7 bases are a match to TRBD1. The CDR3 extends over 14 amino acids. Germline loops: CDR1 SNHLY, CDR2 FYNNEI. The V segment lost 6 bases and the J segment 3 bases; nucleotides outside the gene matches: 7. CDR3 amino acids: CASRPRDSHTEAFF. The CDR3 DNA is TGTGCCAGCAGGCCCCGGGACAGTCACACTGAAGCTTTCTTT.

This chain joins TRBV7-2 and TRBJ2-5, with TRBD2 matching over 10 bases. Trimming at V came to 2 bases and at J to 5 bases, leaving 5 bases not matched to a gene. Germline V gene data show CDR1 as SGHTA and CDR2 as FQGNSA. CDR3 size: 15 residues. CDR3 nucleotides: TGTGCCAGCAGCTTACTCATAGCGGGGGGCGAGACCCAGTACTTC. Amino acids: CASSLLIAGGETQYF.

V and J are TRBV29-1 and TRBJ2-4; a possible D gene is TRBD2 (5 bases). Germline values: CDR1 SQVTM, CDR2 ANQGSEA. V was shortened by 4 bases and J by 1 base, with 11 bases between the two germline ends. The CDR3 runs to 14 residues. The CDR3, as DNA: TGCAGCGTTGTCATTAGCGCGGCCAAAAACATTCAGTACTTC. The encoded protein is CSVVISAAKNIQYF.

This clonotype was counted between two and nine times. The chain combines TRBV11-2 with TRBJ2-7; D is tentatively TRBD1 or TRBD2 (7 bases each). This CDR3 region has 16 residues. The germline V gene encodes CDR1 SGHAT and CDR2 FQNNGV. The ends were cut back, 3 bases at V and 1 base at J, with 16 bases in the middle. In DNA form, the CDR3 reads TGTGCCAGCAGCTTTCTCAGGGGGGGAGATTCCTACGAGCAGTACTTC. Encoded protein: CASSFLRGGDSYEQYF.

There are many counts of this clonotype. V usage is TRBV12-3 or TRBV12-4 and J usage is TRBJ1-2; D is uncertain. The germline V and J ends were trimmed by 6 bases and 8 bases, with 16 bases remaining between them. The CDR3 runs to 13 residues. CDR3 DNA sequence: TGTGCCAGCAGCCCGCACCAATCCGTCGGCTACACCTTC. Amino acid sequence: CASSPHQSVGYTF.

J is TRBJ2-7 and V is TRBV13; a possible D gene is TRBD2 (6 bases). Germline V gene data show CDR1 as PRHDT and CDR2 as FYEKMQ (reference sequence). CDR3 length: 15 residues. Trimming removed 4 bases from V and 10 bases from J, with 23 bases in between. DNA for the CDR3: TGTGCCAGCAGCTCGAGTGTCGACCGGGACTTCTACCAGTACTTC. As protein: CASSSSVDRDFYQYF. The complete variable domain, with remaining parts taken from reference TRBV13 and TRBJ2-7, reads AAGVIQSPRHLIKEKRETATLKCYPIPRHDTVYWYQQGPGQDPQFLISFYEKMQSDKGSIPDRFSAQQFSDYHSELNMSSLELGDSALYFCASSSSVDRDFYQYFGPGTRLTVT.

At least ten counts were recorded for this clonotype. This rearrangement joins TRBV27 to TRBJ1-1; 7 nucleotides match TRBD1. The V segment lost 5 bases and the J segment 0 bases; nucleotides outside the gene matches: 6. The CDR3 totals 15 residues. Germline-derived CDR1 and CDR2 are MNHEY and SMNVEV (reference sequence). The CDR3 is CASSQGVGMNTEAFF. DNA of the CDR3: TGTGCCAGCAGTCAGGGGGTGGGGATGAACACTGAAGCTTTCTTT.